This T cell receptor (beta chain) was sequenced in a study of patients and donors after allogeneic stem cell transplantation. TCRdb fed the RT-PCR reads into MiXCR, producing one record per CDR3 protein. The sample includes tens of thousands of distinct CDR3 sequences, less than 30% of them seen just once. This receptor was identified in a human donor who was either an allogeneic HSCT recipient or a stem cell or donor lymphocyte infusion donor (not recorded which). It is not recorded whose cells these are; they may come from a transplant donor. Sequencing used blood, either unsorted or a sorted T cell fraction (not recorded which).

CDR3 DNA: TGTGCCATCAGTGACGGGGGGGACACTGAAGCTTTCTTT. This translates into CAISDGGDTEAFF. The rearrangement uses TRBV10-3 and TRBJ1-1; weak D call: TRBD1 (5 bases). This CDR3 contains 13 residues. CDR1 and CDR2 from the germline V gene are ENHRY and SYGVKD. The germline V and J ends were trimmed by 3 bases and 3 bases, with 8 bases remaining between them.